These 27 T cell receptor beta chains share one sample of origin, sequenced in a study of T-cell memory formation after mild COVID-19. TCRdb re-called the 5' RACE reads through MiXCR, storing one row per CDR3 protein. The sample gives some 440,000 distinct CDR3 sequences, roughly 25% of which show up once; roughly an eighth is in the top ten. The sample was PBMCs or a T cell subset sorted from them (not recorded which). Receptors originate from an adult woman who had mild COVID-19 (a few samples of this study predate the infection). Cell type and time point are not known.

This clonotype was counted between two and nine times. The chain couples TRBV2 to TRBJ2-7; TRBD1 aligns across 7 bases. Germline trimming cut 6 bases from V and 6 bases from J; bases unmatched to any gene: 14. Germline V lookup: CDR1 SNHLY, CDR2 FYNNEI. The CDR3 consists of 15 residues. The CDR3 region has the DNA TGTGCCAGCAGGCAAAGACAGGGCCCAACTGGCGAGCAGTACTTC. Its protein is CASRQRQGPTGEQYF.

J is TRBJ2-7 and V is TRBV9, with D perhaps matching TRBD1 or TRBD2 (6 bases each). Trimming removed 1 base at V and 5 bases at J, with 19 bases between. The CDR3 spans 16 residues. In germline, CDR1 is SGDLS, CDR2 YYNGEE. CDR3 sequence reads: CASSVYVEGDSDEQYF. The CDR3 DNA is TGTGCCAGCAGCGTATACGTGGAGGGGGATTCAGACGAGCAGTACTTC.

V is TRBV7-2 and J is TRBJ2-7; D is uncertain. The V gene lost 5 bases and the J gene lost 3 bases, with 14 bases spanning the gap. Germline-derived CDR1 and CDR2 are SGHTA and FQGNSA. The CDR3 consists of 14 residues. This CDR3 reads CASSKAVTSYEQYF. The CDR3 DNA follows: TGTGCCAGCAGCAAGGCGGTAACGAGCTACGAGCAGTACTTC.

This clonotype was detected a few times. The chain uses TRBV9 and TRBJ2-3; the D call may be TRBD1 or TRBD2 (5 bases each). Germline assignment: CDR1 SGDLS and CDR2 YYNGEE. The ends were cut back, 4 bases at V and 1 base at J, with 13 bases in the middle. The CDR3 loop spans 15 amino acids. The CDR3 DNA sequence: TGTGCCAGCAGCCCCTTCTTGGGGGGCACAGATACGCAGTATTTT. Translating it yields CASSPFLGGTDTQYF.

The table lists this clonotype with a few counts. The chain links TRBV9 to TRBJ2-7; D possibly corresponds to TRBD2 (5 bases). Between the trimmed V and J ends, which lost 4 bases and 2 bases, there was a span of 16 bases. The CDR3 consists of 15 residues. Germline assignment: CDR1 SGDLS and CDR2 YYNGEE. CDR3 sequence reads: CASSPLVSGTYEQYF. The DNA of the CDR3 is TGTGCCAGCAGCCCCCTTGTGAGCGGAACCTACGAGCAGTACTTC. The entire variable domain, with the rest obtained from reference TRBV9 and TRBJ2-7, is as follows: DSGVTQTPKHLITATGQRVTLRCSPRSGDLSVYWYQQSLDQGLQFLIQYYNGEERAKGNILERFSAQQFPDLHSELNLSSLELGDSALYFCASSPLVSGTYEQYFGPGTRLTVT.

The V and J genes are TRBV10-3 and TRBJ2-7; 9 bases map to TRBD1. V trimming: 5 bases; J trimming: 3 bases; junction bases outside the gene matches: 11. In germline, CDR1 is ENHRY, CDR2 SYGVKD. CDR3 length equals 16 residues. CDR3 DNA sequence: TGTGCCATCAGTCACACGGGACAGGGATTAAACTACGAGCAGTACTTC. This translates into CAISHTGQGLNYEQYF.

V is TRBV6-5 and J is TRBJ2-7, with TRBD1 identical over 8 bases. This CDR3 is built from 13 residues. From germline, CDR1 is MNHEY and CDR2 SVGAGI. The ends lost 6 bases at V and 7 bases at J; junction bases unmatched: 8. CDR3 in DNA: TGTGCCAGCAGACCGACAGGGGCTTGGGAGCAGTACTTC. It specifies CASRPTGAWEQYF.

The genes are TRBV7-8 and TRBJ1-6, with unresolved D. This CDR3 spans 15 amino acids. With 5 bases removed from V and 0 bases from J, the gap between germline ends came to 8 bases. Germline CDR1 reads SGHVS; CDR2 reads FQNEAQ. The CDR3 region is CASSPRSSYNSPLHF. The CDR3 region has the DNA TGTGCCAGCAGCCCACGGAGCTCCTATAATTCACCCCTCCACTTT.

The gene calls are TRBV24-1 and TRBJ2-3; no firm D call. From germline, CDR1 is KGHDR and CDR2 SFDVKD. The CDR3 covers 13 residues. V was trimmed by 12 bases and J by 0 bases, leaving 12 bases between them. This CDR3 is CAVGFGSTDTQYF. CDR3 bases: TGTGCCGTTGGCTTTGGAAGCACAGATACGCAGTATTTT.

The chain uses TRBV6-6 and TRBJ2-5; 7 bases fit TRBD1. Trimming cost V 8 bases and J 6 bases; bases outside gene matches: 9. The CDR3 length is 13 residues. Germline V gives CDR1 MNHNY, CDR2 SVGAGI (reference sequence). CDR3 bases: TGTGCCAGCCTGGGACAGCCAGCCCAGACCCAGTACTTC. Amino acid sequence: CASLGQPAQTQYF.

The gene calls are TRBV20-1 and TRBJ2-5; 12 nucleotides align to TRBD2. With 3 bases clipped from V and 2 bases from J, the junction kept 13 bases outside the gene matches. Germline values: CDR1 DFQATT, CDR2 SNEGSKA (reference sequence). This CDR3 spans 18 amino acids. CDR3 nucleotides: TGCAGTGCTAGTCTGACTAGCGGGAGAGTAGGGGGGCAAGAGACCCAGTACTTC. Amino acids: CSASLTSGRVGGQETQYF.

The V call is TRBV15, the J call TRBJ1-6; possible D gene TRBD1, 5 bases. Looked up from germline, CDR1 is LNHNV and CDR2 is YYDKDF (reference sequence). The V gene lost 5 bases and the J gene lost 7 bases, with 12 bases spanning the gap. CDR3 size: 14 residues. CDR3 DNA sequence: TGTGCCACCAGCCTAAGACAGAGCAATTCACCCCTCCACTTT. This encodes CATSLRQSNSPLHF.

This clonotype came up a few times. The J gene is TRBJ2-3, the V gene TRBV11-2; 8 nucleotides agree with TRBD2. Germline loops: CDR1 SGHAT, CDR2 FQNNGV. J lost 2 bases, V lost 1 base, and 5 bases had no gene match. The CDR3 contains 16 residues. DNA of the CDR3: TGTGCCAGCAGCTTAGCGTCAGCGGGAGTCACAGATACGCAGTATTTT. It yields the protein CASSLASAGVTDTQYF.

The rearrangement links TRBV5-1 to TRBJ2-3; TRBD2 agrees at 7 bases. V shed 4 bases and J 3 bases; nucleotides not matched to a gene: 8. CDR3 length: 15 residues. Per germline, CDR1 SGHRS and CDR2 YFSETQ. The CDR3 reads CASSLHLAGTDTQYF. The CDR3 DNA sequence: TGCGCCAGCAGCCTCCACTTAGCGGGTACAGATACGCAGTATTTT.

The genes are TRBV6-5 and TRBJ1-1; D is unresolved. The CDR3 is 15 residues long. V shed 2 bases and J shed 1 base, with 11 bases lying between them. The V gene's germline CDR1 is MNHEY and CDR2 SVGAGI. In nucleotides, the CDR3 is TGTGCCAGCAGTTACGATATTAGGCAGAACACTGAAGCTTTCTTT. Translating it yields CASSYDIRQNTEAFF.

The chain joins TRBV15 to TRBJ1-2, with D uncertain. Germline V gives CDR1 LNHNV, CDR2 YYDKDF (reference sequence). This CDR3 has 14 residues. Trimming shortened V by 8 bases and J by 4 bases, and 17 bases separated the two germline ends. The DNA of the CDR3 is TGTGCCACCGCCGAGGCTGGTCGTGGCTATGGCTACACCTTC. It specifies CATAEAGRGYGYTF.

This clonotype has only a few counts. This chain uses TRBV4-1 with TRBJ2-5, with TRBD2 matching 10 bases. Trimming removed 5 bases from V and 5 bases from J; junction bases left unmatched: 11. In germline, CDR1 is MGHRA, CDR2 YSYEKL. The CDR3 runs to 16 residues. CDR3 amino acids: CASSSPLAGAGETQYF. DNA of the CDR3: TGCGCCAGCAGCTCTCCTCTAGCGGGGGCCGGGGAGACCCAGTACTTC.

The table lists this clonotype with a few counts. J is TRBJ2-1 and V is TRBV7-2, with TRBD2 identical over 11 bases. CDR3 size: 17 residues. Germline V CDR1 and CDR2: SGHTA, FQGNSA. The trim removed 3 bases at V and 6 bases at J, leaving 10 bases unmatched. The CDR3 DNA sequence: TGTGCCAGCAGCTTTACTATGGGACTAGCGGCGCCCAATGAGCAGTTCTTC. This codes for CASSFTMGLAAPNEQFF.

Here the CDR3 reads CAGRRTSEGYTF. The CDR3 bases are TGTGCCGGGCGCAGGACGTCGGAAGGCTACACCTTC. The genes are TRBV2 and TRBJ1-2, with D hard to call. Germline-derived CDR1 and CDR2 are SNHLY and FYNNEI. Between the trimmed V and J ends, which lost 11 bases and 8 bases, there was a span of 18 bases. The length of the CDR3 is 12 residues. The full variable domain, its missing parts supplied by reference TRBV2 and TRBJ1-2, is EPEVTQTPSHQVTQMGQEVILRCVPISNHLYFYWYRQILGQKVEFLVSFYNNEISEKSEIFDDQFSVERPDGSNFTLKIRSTKLEDSAMYFCAGRRTSEGYTFGSGTRLTVV.

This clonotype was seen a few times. CDR3 bases: TGTGCCAGCAGTTACCCAGGGAACAGCAATCAGCCCCAGCATTTT. Its translation is CASSYPGNSNQPQHF. V usage is TRBV6-2 or TRBV6-3 and J usage is TRBJ1-5, with D perhaps TRBD1 (5 bases). CDR1 and CDR2 (germline): MNHEY, SVGEGT. The CDR3 length is 15 residues. Trimming shortened V by 2 bases and J by 1 base, and 9 bases separated the two germline ends.

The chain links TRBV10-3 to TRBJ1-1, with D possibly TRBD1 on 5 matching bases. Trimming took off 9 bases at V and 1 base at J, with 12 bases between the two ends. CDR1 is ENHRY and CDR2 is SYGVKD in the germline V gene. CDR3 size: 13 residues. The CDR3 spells CAITLGANTEAFF. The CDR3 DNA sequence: TGTGCCATTACACTCGGGGCGAACACTGAAGCTTTCTTT.

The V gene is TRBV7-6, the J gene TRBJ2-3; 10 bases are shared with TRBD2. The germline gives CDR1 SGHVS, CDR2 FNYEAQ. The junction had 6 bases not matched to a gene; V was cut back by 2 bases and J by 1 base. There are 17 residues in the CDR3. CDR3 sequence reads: CASSLTTGTSGTDTQYF. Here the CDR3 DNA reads TGTGCCAGCAGCTTAACAACTGGGACTAGCGGCACAGATACGCAGTATTTT.

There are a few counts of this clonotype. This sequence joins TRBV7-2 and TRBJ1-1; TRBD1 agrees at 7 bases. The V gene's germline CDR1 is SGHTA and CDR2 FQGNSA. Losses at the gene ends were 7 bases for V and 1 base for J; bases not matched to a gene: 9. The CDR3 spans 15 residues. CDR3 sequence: CASKPGQIPNTEAFF. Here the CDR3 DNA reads TGTGCCAGCAAGCCGGGACAGATACCGAACACTGAAGCTTTCTTT. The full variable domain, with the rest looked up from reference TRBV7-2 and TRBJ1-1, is GAGVSQSPSNKVTEKGKDVELRCDPISGHTALYWYRQSLGQGLEFLIYFQGNSAPDKSGLPSDRFSAERTGGSVSTLTIQRTQQEDSAVYLCASKPGQIPNTEAFFGQGTRLTVV.

CDR3 coding DNA: TGCAGCGTTGAGCGCGGCGGAGGGGACAATGAGCAGTTCTTC. Its translation is CSVERGGGDNEQFF. The J gene is TRBJ2-1, the V gene TRBV29-1, with D possibly TRBD2 on 6 matching bases. Germline assignment: CDR1 SQVTM and CDR2 ANQGSEA. The CDR3 spans 14 residues. Trimming took off 3 bases at V and 5 bases at J, with 14 bases between the two ends.

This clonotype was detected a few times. DNA of the CDR3: TGCAGCGTTGTAGCGCGTGGAGGGGGATTTATCCACGAGCAGTACTTC. It specifies CSVVARGGGFIHEQYF. This chain connects TRBV29-1 to TRBJ2-7; D possibly uses TRBD1 or TRBD2 (6 bases each). The CDR3 loop spans 16 amino acids. V was trimmed by 4 bases and J by 5 bases, leaving 24 bases between them. CDR1 and CDR2 from the germline V gene are SQVTM and ANQGSEA.

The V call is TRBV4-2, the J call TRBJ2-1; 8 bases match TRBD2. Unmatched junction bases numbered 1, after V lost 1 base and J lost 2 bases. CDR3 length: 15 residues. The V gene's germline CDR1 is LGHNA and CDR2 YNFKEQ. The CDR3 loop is CASSQGSGAYNEQFF. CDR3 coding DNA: TGTGCCAGCAGCCAAGGTAGCGGGGCCTACAATGAGCAGTTCTTC.

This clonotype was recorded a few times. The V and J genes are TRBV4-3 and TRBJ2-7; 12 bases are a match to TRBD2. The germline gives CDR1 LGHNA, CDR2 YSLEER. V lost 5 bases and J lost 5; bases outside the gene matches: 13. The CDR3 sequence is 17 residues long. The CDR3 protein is CASSLIPGLAGIHEQYF. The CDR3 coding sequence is TGCGCCAGCAGCTTGATACCCGGACTAGCGGGAATCCACGAGCAGTACTTC.